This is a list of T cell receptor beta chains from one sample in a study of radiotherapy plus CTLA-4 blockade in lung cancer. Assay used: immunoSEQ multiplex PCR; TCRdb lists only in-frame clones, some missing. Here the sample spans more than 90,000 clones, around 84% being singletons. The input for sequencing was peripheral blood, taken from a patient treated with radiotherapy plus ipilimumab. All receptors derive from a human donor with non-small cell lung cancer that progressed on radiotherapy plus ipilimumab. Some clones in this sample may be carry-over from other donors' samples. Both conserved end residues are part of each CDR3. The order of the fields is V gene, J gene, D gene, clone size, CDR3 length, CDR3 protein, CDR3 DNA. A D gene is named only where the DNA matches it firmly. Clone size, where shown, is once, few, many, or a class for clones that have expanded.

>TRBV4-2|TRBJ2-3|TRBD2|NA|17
CAGSQGGGGAVSDTQYF
TGTGCCGGCAGCCAGGGCGGCGGGGGGGCGGTGTCAGATACGCAGTATTTT
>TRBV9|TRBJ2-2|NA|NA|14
CASRGAQGTGELFF
TGTGCCAGCAGGGGGGCGCAAGGCACCGGGGAGCTGTTTTTT
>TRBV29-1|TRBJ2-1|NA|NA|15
CSVVVLQGPYNEQFF
TGCAGCGTTGTGGTTTTACAGGGACCCTACAATGAGCAGTTCTTC
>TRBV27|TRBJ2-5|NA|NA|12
CASSSTAQTQYF
TGTGCCAGCAGTTCTACTGCCCAGACCCAGTACTTC
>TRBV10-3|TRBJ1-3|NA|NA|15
CAISEFAGLGNTIYF
TGTGCCATCAGTGAGTTTGCAGGACTCGGAAACACCATATATTTT
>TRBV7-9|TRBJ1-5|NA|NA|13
CASSLQSDQPQHF
TGTGCCAGCAGCTTGCAGAGCGATCAGCCCCAGCATTTT
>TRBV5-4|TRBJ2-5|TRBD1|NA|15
CASSSGQSFQETQYF
TGTGCCAGCAGCTCGGGACAGAGCTTTCAAGAGACCCAGTACTTC
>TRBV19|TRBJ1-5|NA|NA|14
CASSIRDYDQPQHF
TGTGCCAGTAGTATCCGGGACTACGATCAGCCCCAGCATTTT
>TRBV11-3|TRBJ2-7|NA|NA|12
CASSLGGGWQYF
TGTGCCAGCAGCTTAGGTGGTGGTTGGCAGTACTTC
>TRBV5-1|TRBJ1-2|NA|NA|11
CASSQNYGYTF
TGCGCCAGCAGCCAGAACTATGGCTACACCTTC
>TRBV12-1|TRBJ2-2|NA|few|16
CASSFVVRERTGELFF
TGTGCCAGCAGCTTCGTTGTCAGGGAAAGGACCGGGGAGCTGTTTTTT
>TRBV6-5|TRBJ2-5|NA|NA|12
CASSYSRGTQYF
TGTGCCAGCAGTTACTCCCGGGGGACCCAGTACTTC
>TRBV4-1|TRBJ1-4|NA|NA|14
CASSQEGAEEKLFF
TGCGCCAGCAGCCAAGAGGGGGCGGAAGAAAAACTGTTTTTT
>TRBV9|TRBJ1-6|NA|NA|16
CASSVDGARVDSPLHF
TGTGCCAGCAGCGTAGACGGGGCGCGGGTGGATTCACCCCTCCACTTT
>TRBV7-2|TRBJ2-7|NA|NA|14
CASSPGTAFYEQYF
TGTGCCAGCAGCCCCGGGACCGCTTTCTACGAGCAGTACTTC
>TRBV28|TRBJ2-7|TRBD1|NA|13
CASQRDRGYEQYF
TGTGCCAGCCAACGGGACAGGGGATACGAGCAGTACTTC
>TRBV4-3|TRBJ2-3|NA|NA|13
CASSQDSEDTQYF
TGCGCCAGCAGCCAAGATTCGGAAGATACGCAGTATTTT
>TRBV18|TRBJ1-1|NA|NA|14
CASSPLGAGTEAFF
TGTGCCAGCTCACCACTGGGCGCGGGCACTGAAGCTTTCTTT
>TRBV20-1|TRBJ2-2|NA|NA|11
CSASTNPGLFF
TGCAGTGCTTCGACCAACCCCGGACTGTTTTTT